One and the same sample provided the 14 T cell receptor beta chains below, sequenced in a study of control samples from healthy donors and cancer patients. Assay used: immunoSEQ multiplex PCR; TCRdb lists only in-frame clones, some missing. The repertoire holds some 110,000 clones, roughly 80% seen once, with about 12% in the top ten. The sequencing input was blood. Receptors were obtained from a woman in her forties or fifties in good health.

The rearrangement links TRBV5-6 to TRBJ1-3; D is ambiguous. The CDR3 totals 12 residues. Germline V gene lookup returns CDR1 SGHDT and CDR2 YYEEEE. V gave up 6 bases and J gave up 3 bases, with 7 bases separating them. The CDR3 region has the DNA TGTGCCAGCATCGGACTTGGAAACACCATATATTTT. Translated: CASIGLGNTIYF.

The chain carries TRBV28 and TRBJ2-3; no clear D gene. The germline V and J ends were trimmed by 2 bases and 5 bases, with 5 bases remaining between them. This CDR3 spans 12 amino acids. In germline, CDR1 is MDHEN, CDR2 SYDVKM. CDR3 sequence: CASSLPGDTQYF. The CDR3 DNA reads TGTGCCAGCAGTTTACCGGGAGATACGCAGTATTTT.

V is TRBV4-2 and J is TRBJ1-6; 10 nucleotides align to TRBD1. J lost 10 bases, V lost 3 bases, and 6 bases had no gene match. The CDR3 length is 15 residues. The germline gives CDR1 LGHNA, CDR2 YNFKEQ. The CDR3 nucleotides read TGTGCCAGCAGCCATGGGGACAGGGGTGGGTCACCCCTCCACTTT. It translates to CASSHGDRGGSPLHF.

V gene TRBV15 combines with J gene TRBJ1-1; D unresolved. This CDR3 has 14 residues. The V end was cut by 0 bases, the J end by 3 bases, with 8 bases between. Germline CDR1 reads LNHNV; CDR2 reads YYDKDF (reference sequence). The CDR3 sequence is CATSRDGLYTEAFF. CDR3 sequence (DNA): TGTGCCACCAGCAGAGATGGACTCTACACTGAAGCTTTCTTT.

V and J are TRBV30 and TRBJ1-1; D ambiguous. Germline lookup yields CDR1 GTSNPN and CDR2 SVGIG (reference sequence). The V end lost 5 bases, the J end lost 0 bases, and 7 bases lay between the germline ends. The CDR3 is 12 residues long. The CDR3 nucleotides are TGTGCCTGGGGTGATTTGAACACTGAAGCTTTCTTT. Encoded protein: CAWGDLNTEAFF.

This clone is a singleton in its sample. The chain carries TRBV7-8 and TRBJ1-2; 8 bases fit TRBD1. CDR3 length: 14 residues. V trimming: 1 base; J trimming: 4 bases; junction bases outside the gene matches: 2. The germline gives CDR1 SGHVS, CDR2 FQNEAQ. The CDR3 sequence is CASSLGGQAYGYTF. The CDR3 nucleotides are TGTGCCAGCAGCTTAGGGGGACAGGCCTATGGCTACACCTTC.

This chain links TRBV6-5 with TRBJ1-5; no definite D call. There are 15 residues in the CDR3. Between the trimmed V and J ends, which lost 0 bases and 2 bases, there was a span of 8 bases. Germline V gene sequence: CDR1 MNHEY, CDR2 SVGAGI. In nucleotides, the CDR3 is TGTGCCAGCAGTTACTCGATCCTGGGCAATCAGCCCCAGCATTTT. Protein sequence: CASSYSILGNQPQHF.

This clone was seen once. The chain carries TRBV6-6 and TRBJ2-2, with 11 bases that match TRBD2. J gave up 4 bases and V 5 bases, and 3 bases lay outside the gene matches. Germline loops: CDR1 MNHNY, CDR2 SVGAGI (reference sequence). The CDR3 consists of 15 residues. The CDR3 is CASSRTSGPTGELFF. DNA for the CDR3: TGTGCCAGCAGTCGGACTAGCGGGCCCACCGGGGAGCTGTTTTTT.

The V and J genes are TRBV20-1 and TRBJ2-7; unclear D gene. V lost 5 bases to trimming and J lost 1 base, with 3 bases between them. Per germline, CDR1 DFQATT and CDR2 SNEGSKA (reference sequence). The CDR3 spans 10 residues. The CDR3: CSAQSYEQYF. Written as DNA, the CDR3 is TGCAGTGCTCAGTCCTACGAGCAGTACTTC.

The chain joins TRBV5-1 to TRBJ1-4; D uncertain. The V and J ends lost 1 base and 8 bases respectively, with 12 bases between them. Per the germline V gene, CDR1 is SGHRS and CDR2 is YFSETQ. This CDR3 contains 14 residues. This chain's CDR3 is CASSLTASREKLFF. The CDR3 DNA follows: TGCGCCAGCAGCTTGACAGCCTCAAGGGAAAAACTGTTTTTT.

The CDR3 sequence is CASSQGQGQGINEQFF. Here the CDR3 DNA reads TGTGCCAGCAGCCAAGGCCAGGGACAGGGTATCAATGAGCAGTTCTTC. This rearrangement joins TRBV14 to TRBJ2-1, with 9 bases lining up with TRBD1. CDR3 length: 16 amino acids. CDR1 and CDR2 (germline): SGHDN, FVKESK. With 1 base clipped from V and 6 bases from J, the junction kept 7 bases outside the gene matches.

In this sample, this clone turned up once. This chain links TRBV7-9 with TRBJ2-3, with a tentative D call TRBD1 (5 bases). The CDR3 has 13 residues. Trimming took 4 bases from V and 4 from J, leaving 9 bases between them. Per germline, CDR1 SEHNR and CDR2 FQNEAQ (reference sequence). The CDR3 sequence: CASSSTVSDTQYF. DNA for the CDR3: TGTGCCAGCAGCTCGACAGTATCAGATACGCAGTATTTT.

The gene calls are TRBV24-1 and TRBJ2-2, with 8 bases lining up with TRBD1. The CDR3 is 15 residues long. Germline trimming cut 10 bases from V and 4 bases from J; bases unmatched to any gene: 10. The germline V gene has CDR1 KGHDR and CDR2 SFDVKD. CDR3 sequence reads: CATTSDRGSTGELFF. The CDR3 DNA follows: TGTGCCACTACCAGCGACAGGGGATCCACCGGGGAGCTGTTTTTT.

CDR3 sequence reads: CAWGGRGNTEAFF. DNA for the CDR3: TGTGCCTGGGGGGGGAGGGGGAACACTGAAGCTTTCTTT. This sequence joins TRBV30 and TRBJ1-1; D perhaps matches TRBD1 (5 bases). Per germline, CDR1 GTSNPN and CDR2 SVGIG (reference sequence). The V and J ends lost 5 bases and 1 base respectively, with 11 bases between them. This CDR3 spans 13 amino acids.